In its sample, the clone carrying this TCR beta chain was seen many times. These data belong to a study of T cells in Graves' hyperthyroidism and ophthalmopathy. Germline V gene sequence: CDR1 MDHEN, CDR2 SYDVKM. The germline V and J ends were trimmed by 8 bases and 8 bases, with 15 bases remaining between them. CDR3 length equals 13 residues. TCR beta CDR3 regions were amplified from RNA transcripts. The primer set for the first-round RT-PCR of the TCR CDR3 was HTBI. TCRdb itself ran the multiplex PCR reads through MiXCR, one entry per CDR3 protein. Found here are roughly 700,000 distinct CDR3 sequences, 15% to 20% of them singletons; the top ten hold 15% to 19%.

Sequences were obtained from blood. V usage is TRBV28 and J usage is TRBJ1-4; D remains ambiguous. This TCR was sampled from a man in his forties or fifties with Graves' hyperthyroidism. The CDR3 DNA sequence: TGTGCCAGCGGTTCGGGTGTGAAGGAAAAACTGTTTTTT. Amino acid sequence: CASGSGVKEKLFF.